This T cell receptor beta chain was recovered during a study of T cell responses to AZD1222 COVID-19 vaccine. Turning to the study itself: Timing groups of about 4 and about 12 weeks for second doses were pooled.

Germline CDR1 and CDR2: GTSNPN and SVGIG (reference sequence). With 1 base clipped from V and 8 bases from J, the junction kept 2 bases outside the gene matches. There are 14 residues in the CDR3. Sequencing was performed with immunoSEQ multiplex PCR; in TCRdb, only in-frame clones are kept and a portion is missing. The sample consists of about 130,000 clones, more than 85% of them appearing once. Turning to this clone: What it binds is not known.

Study-wide points: Spike was spanned by vaccine-associated CD4 TCRs, which were dominant at 160-218 and 743-854. The number of AZD1222 recipients seropositive at baseline was only five or six.

The clonotype comes from an adult in good health. The sequencing here drew on peripheral blood, taken on day 0 of AZD1222 vaccination. The V gene is TRBV30, the J gene TRBJ1-6, with 10 bases matching TRBD1. CDR3 sequence: CAWSAGTGDSPLHF. The CDR3 nucleotides are TGTGCCTGGAGTGCCGGGACAGGGGATTCACCCCTCCACTTT.